This T cell receptor beta chain was identified in a study of blood T cell repertoires in COVID-19. The wider study: The United States, Italy and Spain supplied acute and convalescent COVID-19 samples. In each case, the material was cDNA or gDNA derived from T cells, B-cell-depleted T cells, or PBMCs.

Per the study methods: Cell counts per sample came from amplifying reference gene primers. Clones were read by immunoSEQ multiplex PCR, and TCRdb kept only the in-frame ones, dropping some. V, J and clone size reflect that table, while D and trimming were determined from the DNA. There are about 98,000 clones in the sample; about 80% occur only once, and 4.1% lies in the top ten. This clone has a handful of counts. Germline trimming cut 3 bases from V and 5 bases from J; bases unmatched to any gene: 4. The CDR3 has 15 residues. The germline V gene encodes CDR1 MDHEN and CDR2 SYDVKM. Sequencing was done on a sample of peripheral blood. This clonotype was obtained from a man aged 55 to 70 with acute or convalescent COVID-19. This rearrangement joins TRBV28 to TRBJ1-5; 10 bases align to TRBD1. The DNA for the CDR3 is TGTGCCAGCAGTTTCCGGGACAGGGGTCATCAGCCCCAGCATTTT. It encodes CASSFRDRGHQPQHF. The whole variable domain, filled in from reference TRBV28 and TRBJ1-5, reads DVKVTQSSRYLVKRTGEKVFLECVQDMDHENMFWYRQDPGLGLRLIYFSYDVKMKEKGDIPEGYSVSREKKERFSLILESASTNQTSMYLCASSFRDRGHQPQHFGDGTRLSIL.